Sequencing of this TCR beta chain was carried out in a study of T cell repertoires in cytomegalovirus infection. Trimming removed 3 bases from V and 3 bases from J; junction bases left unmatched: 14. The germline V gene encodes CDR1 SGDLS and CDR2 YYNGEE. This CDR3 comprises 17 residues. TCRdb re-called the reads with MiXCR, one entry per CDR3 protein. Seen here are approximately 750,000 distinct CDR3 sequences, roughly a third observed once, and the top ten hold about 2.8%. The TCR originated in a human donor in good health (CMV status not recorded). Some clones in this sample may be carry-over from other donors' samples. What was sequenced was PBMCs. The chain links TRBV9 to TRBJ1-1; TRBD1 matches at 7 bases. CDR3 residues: CASSAEQGFNGDTEAFF. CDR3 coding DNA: TGTGCCAGCAGCGCGGAACAGGGGTTCAATGGGGACACTGAAGCTTTCTTT.